This paragraph covers one TCR beta chain sequence. Its target is not known. Deletions cut 5 bases from V and 0 bases from J, with 19 bases between. In germline, CDR1 is MGHDK, CDR2 SYGVNS. The CDR3 is 18 residues long. The sample belongs to a study of cytomegalovirus exposure and HLA in healthy donors. Overall study findings and caveats: The majority of CMV-associated TCR beta chains were reported as apparently HLA-restricted in a later analysis. According to a later analysis, donors in an Asian-associated ancestry cluster reportedly had fewer N-insertions than the roughly 720-donor mean.

PCR used 60 Vbeta primers and 13 Jbeta primers. Measured with immunoSEQ multiplex PCR; TCRdb has only the in-frame clones, and not every one. The sample lists about 140,000 clones, over 70% seen once, with over 6.5% in the top ten. Sequencing was carried out using PBMCs. The chain recombines TRBV25-1 with TRBJ1-4; possible D gene TRBD1, 5 bases. The receptor was derived from a man aged 35 to 55 in good health and CMV-seropositive. CDR3 coding DNA: TGTGCCAGCAGTCCCCTCCCTCAGGGCCTCGCAACTAATGAAAAACTGTTTTTT. Translating it yields CASSPLPQGLATNEKLFF.